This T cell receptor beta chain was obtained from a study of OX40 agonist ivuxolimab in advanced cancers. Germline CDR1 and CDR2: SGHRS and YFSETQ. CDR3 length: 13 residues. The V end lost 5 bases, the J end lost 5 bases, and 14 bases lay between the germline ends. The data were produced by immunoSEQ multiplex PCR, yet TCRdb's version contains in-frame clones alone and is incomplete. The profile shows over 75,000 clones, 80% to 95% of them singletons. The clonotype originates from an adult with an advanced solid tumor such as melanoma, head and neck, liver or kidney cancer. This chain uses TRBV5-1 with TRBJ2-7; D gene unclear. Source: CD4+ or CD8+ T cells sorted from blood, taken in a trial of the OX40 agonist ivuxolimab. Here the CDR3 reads CASRLSGGNEQYF. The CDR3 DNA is TGCGCCAGCAGGCTCTCAGGTGGCAACGAGCAGTACTTC.